Listed here are 27 T cell receptor beta chains from one sample, sequenced in a study of chemoradiotherapy in HPV16-positive cancers. Generated by immunoSEQ multiplex PCR, the TCRdb table keeps only in-frame clones and is missing some. The sample carries 2,800 or so clones, around 75% recorded once. Sequences were derived from tumor tissue, sampled from a patient who underwent chemoradiotherapy. These receptors were collected from a human donor with HPV-associated anogenital cancer.

The chain links TRBV7-2 to TRBJ2-5; D is perhaps TRBD1 or TRBD2 (7 bases each). The CDR3 spans 15 residues. The germline V gene has CDR1 SGHTA and CDR2 FQGNSA. Trimming cost V 1 base and J 4 bases, with 13 bases left between them. Written as DNA, the CDR3 is TGTGCCAGCAGCTTAGTTCCAGGGGGGGGAGAGACCCAGTACTTC. Protein product: CASSLVPGGGETQYF.

This chain connects TRBV19 to TRBJ2-2; tentatively, D is TRBD2 (7 bases). V lost 9 bases to trimming and J lost 5 bases, with 19 bases between them. Germline values: CDR1 LNHDA, CDR2 SQIVND (reference sequence). The CDR3 sequence is 15 residues long. CDR3 loop: CASRWGGPQTGELFF. The CDR3 DNA reads TGTGCCAGCCGGTGGGGGGGCCCCCAGACCGGGGAGCTGTTTTTT. The full variable domain, completed using reference TRBV19 and TRBJ2-2, is DGGITQSPKYLFRKEGQNVTLSCEQNLNHDAMYWYRQDPGQGLRLIYYSQIVNDFQKGDIAEGYSVSREKKESFPLTVTSAQKNPTAFYLCASRWGGPQTGELFFGEGSRLTVL.

The gene calls are TRBV6-5 and TRBJ1-6; D is unresolved. CDR1 and CDR2 (germline): MNHEY, SVGAGI. The CDR3 sequence is 15 residues long. Trimming took 2 bases from V and 10 from J, leaving 15 bases between them. CDR3 coding DNA: TGTGCCAGCAGTTACGGCGGCACAGTAAGGTCACCCCTCCACTTT. As protein: CASSYGGTVRSPLHF.

This clone was detected only a few times. The rearrangement joins TRBV7-2 to TRBJ2-4, with D perhaps matching TRBD2 (5 bases). The CDR3 extends over 16 amino acids. Deletions cut 6 bases from V and 3 bases from J, with 18 bases between. CDR1 and CDR2 (germline): SGHTA, FQGNSA. The CDR3 protein is CASSRPLTEDKNIQYF. DNA for the CDR3: TGTGCCAGCAGTCGACCTCTTACGGAGGACAAAAACATTCAGTACTTC.

V and J are TRBV19 and TRBJ2-7, with 9 bases lining up with TRBD2. The CDR3 is 15 amino acids. Germline V CDR1 and CDR2: LNHDA, SQIVND (reference sequence). V dropped 3 bases and J dropped 5; count of bases not matched to a gene: 8. The CDR3 protein is CASSIMRGGPDEQYF. CDR3 sequence (DNA): TGTGCCAGTAGTATTATGCGGGGGGGCCCGGACGAGCAGTACTTC.

This clone occurred once. The chain joins TRBV6-6 to TRBJ2-7; D unclear. Germline V CDR1 and CDR2: MNHNY, SVGAGI (reference sequence). V dropped 2 bases and J dropped 0 bases, with 8 bases sitting between them. The CDR3 extends over 14 amino acids. The CDR3 here is CASSYALDSYEQYF. The CDR3 nucleotides read TGTGCCAGCAGTTACGCGTTAGACTCCTACGAGCAGTACTTC.

The chain joins TRBV7-9 to TRBJ1-4, with 7 bases lining up with TRBD1. Germline V lookup: CDR1 SEHNR, CDR2 FQNEAQ (reference sequence). J gave up 8 bases and V 5 bases, and 11 bases lay outside the gene matches. The CDR3 runs 15 residues. The DNA of the CDR3 is TGTGCCAGCAGCCTCTCCGGGACAGTCTCAGAAAAACTGTTTTTT. It is translated as CASSLSGTVSEKLFF. Complete variable domain (other parts from reference TRBV7-9 and TRBJ1-4): DTGVSQNPRHKITKRGQNVTFRCDPISEHNRLYWYRQTLGQGPEFLTYFQNEAQLEKSRLLSDRFSAERPKGSFSTLEIQRTEQGDSAMYLCASSLSGTVSEKLFFGSGTQLSVL.

This clone qualifies as large. The chain uses TRBV5-4 and TRBJ1-4; 9 nucleotides agree with TRBD1. Germline assignment: CDR1 SGHNT and CDR2 YYREEE (reference sequence). There are 14 residues in the CDR3. V shed 4 bases and J 10 bases; nucleotides not matched to a gene: 8. For the CDR3, the DNA is TGTGCCAGCAGCCAGGACAGGGGCGATGGAAAACTGTTTTTT. This gives the protein CASSQDRGDGKLFF.

J is TRBJ2-6 and V is TRBV19; tentatively, D is TRBD2 (6 bases). The CDR3 consists of 13 residues. Trimming removed 3 bases at V and 12 bases at J, with 12 bases between. Germline V gene lookup returns CDR1 LNHDA and CDR2 SQIVND (reference sequence). The CDR3, as DNA: TGTGCCAGTAGTATCTCTCGGCGGGGCGTCCTGACTTTC. Protein product: CASSISRRGVLTF.

The rearrangement uses TRBV6-5 and TRBJ2-5; 11 bases match TRBD1. CDR1 and CDR2 (germline): MNHEY, SVGAGI. With V trimmed by 6 bases and J by 1 base, 4 bases remained unmatched. This CDR3 contains 15 residues. CDR3 loop: CASSDGQGAQETQYF. CDR3 coding DNA: TGTGCCAGCAGCGACGGACAGGGGGCCCAAGAGACCCAGTACTTC.

J is TRBJ1-2 and V is TRBV6-5; TRBD1 aligns across 8 bases. With 5 bases clipped from V and 7 bases from J, the junction kept 9 bases outside the gene matches. The length of the CDR3 is 14 residues. Germline V CDR1 and CDR2: MNHEY, SVGAGI. CDR3 loop: CASSEDRGPGGYTF. In DNA form, the CDR3 reads TGTGCCAGCAGTGAAGACAGGGGTCCTGGTGGCTACACCTTC.

In this sample, this clone turned up once. The chain has TRBV5-6 and TRBJ2-7, with D perhaps TRBD1 (5 bases). Germline V CDR1 and CDR2: SGHDT, YYEEEE. This CDR3 contains 12 residues. Trimming shortened V by 4 bases and J by 3 bases, and 8 bases separated the two germline ends. The CDR3: CASSRDSYEQYF. Here the CDR3 DNA reads TGTGCCAGCAGCCGTGACAGCTACGAGCAGTACTTC.

The chain is built from TRBV5-4 and TRBJ2-7; 8 positions agree with TRBD1. The CDR3 spans 12 residues. The trim removed 4 bases at V and 4 bases at J, leaving 1 base unmatched. CDR1 is SGHNT and CDR2 is YYREEE in the germline V gene (reference sequence). In DNA, the CDR3 is TGTGCCAGCAGCCGGGACAGGTACGAGCAGTACTTC. Protein product: CASSRDRYEQYF.

By share of the sample, this clone is large. For the CDR3, the DNA is TGTGCCAGCTCCGCGAGTGTAGGGACCCAGTACTTC. It codes for CASSASVGTQYF. This chain uses TRBV18 with TRBJ2-5; D gene uncertain. The CDR3 extends over 12 amino acids. Germline CDR1 and CDR2: KGHSH and LQKENI. V gave up 6 bases and J gave up 7 bases, with 12 bases separating them. The whole variable domain, remainder taken from reference TRBV18 and TRBJ2-5, is NAGVMQNPRHLVRRRGQEARLRCSPMKGHSHVYWYRQLPEEGLKFMVYLQKENIIDESGMPKERFSAEFPKEGPSILRIQQVVRGDSAAYFCASSASVGTQYFGPGTRLLVL.

This clone was counted between two and nine times. The V call is TRBV7-2, the J call TRBJ2-1; TRBD1 might be the D (6 bases). CDR3 length: 15 residues. V lost 5 bases to trimming and J lost 1 base, with 12 bases between them. Germline CDR1 and CDR2: SGHTA and FQGNSA. The CDR3 spells CASSGEDSSYNEQFF. The CDR3 DNA reads TGTGCCAGCAGCGGAGAGGACAGTTCCTACAATGAGCAGTTCTTC. Complete variable domain (other parts from reference TRBV7-2 and TRBJ2-1): GAGVSQSPSNKVTEKGKDVELRCDPISGHTALYWYRQSLGQGLEFLIYFQGNSAPDKSGLPSDRFSAERTGGSVSTLTIQRTQQEDSAVYLCASSGEDSSYNEQFFGPGTRLTVL.

V is TRBV30 and J is TRBJ2-2; D is perhaps TRBD1 or TRBD2 (5 bases each). The V end was cut by 2 bases, the J end by 6 bases, with 16 bases between. The length of the CDR3 is 15 residues. Germline-derived CDR1 and CDR2 are GTSNPN and SVGIG (reference sequence). CDR3 sequence: CAWSMGAGPPGELFF. The CDR3 DNA reads TGTGCCTGGAGTATGGGAGCAGGGCCCCCCGGGGAGCTGTTTTTT.

This clone appeared a few times. The CDR3 DNA is TGTGCCAGCAGGGCGGCAGGGACTAACTATGGCTACACCTTC. It is translated as CASRAAGTNYGYTF. The J gene is TRBJ1-2, the V gene TRBV27; maybe TRBD1 (5 bases). Germline values: CDR1 MNHEY, CDR2 SMNVEV (reference sequence). This CDR3 is 14 amino acids long. The V and J ends lost 6 bases and 0 bases respectively, with 11 bases between them.

The chain has TRBV6-4 and TRBJ2-3, with 7 bases aligning to TRBD1. Unmatched junction bases numbered 1, after V lost 0 bases and J lost 4 bases. Germline V gene lookup returns CDR1 MRHNA and CDR2 SNTAGT. This CDR3 is built from 14 residues. The CDR3 DNA reads as TGTGCCAGCAGTGACTCCCAGGGGGCAGATACGCAGTATTTT. It specifies CASSDSQGADTQYF.

As for this clone: The same CDR3 can be traced to other DNA sequences in this sample. The chain carries TRBV7-2 and TRBJ2-7; 9 nucleotides match TRBD2. The CDR3 is 14 amino acids. Germline loops: CDR1 SGHTA, CDR2 FQGNSA. Trimming removed 4 bases from V and 3 bases from J; junction bases left unmatched: 4. The CDR3 nucleotides are TGTGCCAGCAGCTCAAGCGGGGGGAACTACGAGCAGTACTTC. This encodes CASSSSGGNYEQYF.

The chain joins TRBV4-2 to TRBJ1-6; TRBD1 matches 8 bases. Looked up from germline, CDR1 is LGHNA and CDR2 is YNFKEQ. The V segment lost 0 bases and the J segment 8 bases; nucleotides outside the gene matches: 3. This CDR3 has 15 residues. CDR3 sequence (DNA): TGTGCCAGCAGCCAAGAGACAGGGGAGTATTCACCCCTCCACTTT. Translation: CASSQETGEYSPLHF.

J is TRBJ2-1 and V is TRBV4-1; no clear D gene. The CDR3 has 17 residues. Germline CDR1 reads MGHRA; CDR2 reads YSYEKL. The ends were cut back, 4 bases at V and 5 bases at J, with 21 bases in the middle. The CDR3 reads CASSLSLTTHRDNEQFF. The CDR3 DNA reads TGCGCCAGCAGCCTTAGCTTGACAACTCATCGGGACAATGAGCAGTTCTTC.

CDR3 region: CAWTGALNVGNEQFF. The DNA for the CDR3 is TGTGCCTGGACCGGGGCCCTGAATGTGGGCAATGAGCAGTTCTTC. The chain has TRBV30 and TRBJ2-1; perhaps D is TRBD1 or TRBD2 (5 bases each). The CDR3 has 15 amino acids. Trimming pared 4 bases from V and 6 bases from J, leaving 19 bases between. CDR1 is GTSNPN, CDR2 SVGIG, per germline (reference sequence).

V and J are TRBV4-2 and TRBJ2-7; 10 positions match TRBD2. There are 16 residues in the CDR3. Per the germline V gene, CDR1 is LGHNA and CDR2 is YNFKEQ. J lost 2 bases, V lost 0 bases, and 4 bases had no gene match. CDR3 region: CASSQEERGGPYEQYF. In DNA, the CDR3 is TGTGCCAGCAGCCAAGAGGAGCGGGGGGGCCCCTACGAGCAGTACTTC.

In its sample, this clone was seen once. The V call is TRBV15, the J call TRBJ2-1; TRBD2 agrees at 9 bases. The V segment lost 3 bases and the J segment 4 bases; nucleotides outside the gene matches: 4. Germline V gene data show CDR1 as LNHNV and CDR2 as YYDKDF (reference sequence). The CDR3 is 15 residues long. CDR3 sequence reads: CATSSSGSPYNEQFF. In DNA, the CDR3 is TGTGCCACCAGCAGTAGCGGGAGTCCGTACAATGAGCAGTTCTTC.

The DNA of the CDR3 is TGCGCCAGCAGCTTGGGTGGGAGGAACACTGAAGCTTTCTTT. Amino acids: CASSLGGRNTEAFF. V gene TRBV5-1 combines with J gene TRBJ1-1; D is unclear. Deletions cut 0 bases from V and 1 base from J, with 7 bases between. This CDR3 contains 14 residues. The germline V gene encodes CDR1 SGHRS and CDR2 YFSETQ.

CDR3 in DNA: TGTGCCTGGAGTGAGGGACAGAACACTGAAGCTTTCTTT. This encodes CAWSEGQNTEAFF. The chain combines TRBV30 with TRBJ1-1; a weak D match, TRBD1 (6 bases). The CDR3 is 13 amino acids. In germline, CDR1 is GTSNPN, CDR2 SVGIG (reference sequence). The V gene lost 1 base and the J gene lost 1 base, with 7 bases spanning the gap.

This clone was detected only a few times. The chain links TRBV19 to TRBJ1-1, with a tentative D call TRBD1 (6 bases). The CDR3 has 14 residues. Trimming stripped 6 bases from V and 1 base from J, with 12 bases between. Per germline, CDR1 LNHDA and CDR2 SQIVND (reference sequence). In nucleotides, the CDR3 is TGTGCCAGTAGCAACCCGGGACAGAACACTGAAGCTTTCTTT. This codes for CASSNPGQNTEAFF.